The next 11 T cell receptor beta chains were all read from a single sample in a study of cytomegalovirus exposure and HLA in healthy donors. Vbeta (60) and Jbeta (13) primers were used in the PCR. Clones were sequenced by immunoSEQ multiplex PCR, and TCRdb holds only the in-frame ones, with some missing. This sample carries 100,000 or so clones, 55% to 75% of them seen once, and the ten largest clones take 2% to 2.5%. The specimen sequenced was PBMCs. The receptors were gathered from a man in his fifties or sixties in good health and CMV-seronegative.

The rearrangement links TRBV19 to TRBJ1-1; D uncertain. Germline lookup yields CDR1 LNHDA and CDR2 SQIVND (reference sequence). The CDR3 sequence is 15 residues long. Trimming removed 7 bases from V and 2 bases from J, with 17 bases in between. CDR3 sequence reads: CASTPRSPRNTEAFF. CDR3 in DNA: TGTGCCAGTACCCCTCGGAGCCCGCGAAACACTGAAGCTTTCTTT.

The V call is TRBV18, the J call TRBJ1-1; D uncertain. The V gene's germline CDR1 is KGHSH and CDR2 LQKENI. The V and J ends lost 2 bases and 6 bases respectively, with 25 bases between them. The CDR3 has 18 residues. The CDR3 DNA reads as TGTGCCAGCTCACCAAAAGTGGGAGATACAGTTCTGGGGTCTGAAGCTTTCTTT. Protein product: CASSPKVGDTVLGSEAFF.

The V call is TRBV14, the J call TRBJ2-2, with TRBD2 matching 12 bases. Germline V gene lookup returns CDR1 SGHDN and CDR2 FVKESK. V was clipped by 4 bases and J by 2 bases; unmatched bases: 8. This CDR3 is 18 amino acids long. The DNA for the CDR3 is TGTGCCAGCAGCCCCGGACTAGCGGGAAGTTTCAACACCGGGGAGCTGTTTTTT. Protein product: CASSPGLAGSFNTGELFF.

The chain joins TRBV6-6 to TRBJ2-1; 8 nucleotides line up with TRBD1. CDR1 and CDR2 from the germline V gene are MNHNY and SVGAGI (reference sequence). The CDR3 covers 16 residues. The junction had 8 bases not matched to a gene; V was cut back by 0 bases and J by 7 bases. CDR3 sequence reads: CASSYSYQGARNEQFF. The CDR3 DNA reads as TGTGCCAGCAGTTACTCGTACCAGGGGGCCCGTAATGAGCAGTTCTTC.

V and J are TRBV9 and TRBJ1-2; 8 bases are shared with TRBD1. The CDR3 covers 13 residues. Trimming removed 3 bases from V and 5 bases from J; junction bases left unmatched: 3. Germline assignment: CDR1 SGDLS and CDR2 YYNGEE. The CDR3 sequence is CASSAGQEYGYTF. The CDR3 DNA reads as TGTGCCAGCAGCGCGGGACAGGAGTATGGCTACACCTTC.

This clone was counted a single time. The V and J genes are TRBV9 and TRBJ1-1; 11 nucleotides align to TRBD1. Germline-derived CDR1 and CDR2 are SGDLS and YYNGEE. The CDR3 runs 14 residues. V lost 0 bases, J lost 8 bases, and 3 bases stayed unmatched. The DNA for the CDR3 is TGTGCCAGCAGCGTAGGGACAGGGGGCTTAGAAGCTTTCTTT. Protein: CASSVGTGGLEAFF.

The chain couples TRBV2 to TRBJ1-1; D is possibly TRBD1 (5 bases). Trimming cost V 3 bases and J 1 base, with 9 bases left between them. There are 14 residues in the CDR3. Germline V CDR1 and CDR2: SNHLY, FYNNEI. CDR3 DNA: TGTGCCAGCAGTGAGGGACTCTGGAACACTGAAGCTTTCTTT. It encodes CASSEGLWNTEAFF.

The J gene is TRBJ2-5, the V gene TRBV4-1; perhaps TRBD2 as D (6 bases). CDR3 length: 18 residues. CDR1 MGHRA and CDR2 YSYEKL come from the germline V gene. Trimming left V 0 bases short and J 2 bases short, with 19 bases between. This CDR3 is CASSQDPLGGVKQETQYF. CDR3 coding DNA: TGCGCCAGCAGCCAAGATCCTCTCGGAGGGGTTAAGCAAGAGACCCAGTACTTC.

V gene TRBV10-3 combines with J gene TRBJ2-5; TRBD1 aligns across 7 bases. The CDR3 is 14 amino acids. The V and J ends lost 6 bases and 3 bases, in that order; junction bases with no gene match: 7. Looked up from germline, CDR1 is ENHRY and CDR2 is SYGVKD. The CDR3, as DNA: TGTGCCATCAGGGCAACCGGGACAGAAGAGACCCAGTACTTC. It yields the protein CAIRATGTEETQYF.

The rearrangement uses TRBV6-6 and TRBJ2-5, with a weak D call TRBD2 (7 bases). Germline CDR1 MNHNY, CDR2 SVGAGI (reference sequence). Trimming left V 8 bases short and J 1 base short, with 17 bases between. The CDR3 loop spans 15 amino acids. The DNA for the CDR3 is TGTGCCAGCCTAAACGGGGGAGGGGGCCAAGAGACCCAGTACTTC. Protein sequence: CASLNGGGGQETQYF.

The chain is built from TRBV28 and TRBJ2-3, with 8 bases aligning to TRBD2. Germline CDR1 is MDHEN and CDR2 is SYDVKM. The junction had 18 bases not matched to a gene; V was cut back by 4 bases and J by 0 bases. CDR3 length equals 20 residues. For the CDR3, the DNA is TGTGCCAGCAGTTCCGGGGCTAGCGGGCAAGAGGAGACCAGCACAGATACGCAGTATTTT. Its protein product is CASSSGASGQEETSTDTQYF.